This record looks at one T cell receptor (beta chain) sequence and its context. It has no known antigen specificity. No clone much larger than this one lies a single base away; base qualities are absent. The data were obtained in a study of T cells in localized non-small cell lung cancer (dated by TCRdb to the early 2020s). About the full investigation: T cell repertoires of fewer than 250 early-stage NSCLC patients were analyzed, with tumors being compared against uninvolved tumor-adjacent lungs. The cohort comprised around 250 treatment-naïve NSCLC patients with resected, localized lung tumors. NSCLC patients had a mean age of around 70 years, and 120 to 150 were male and over 85 female.

At diagnosis, peripheral blood, uninvolved tumor-adjacent lung and tumor were collected and stored as a combination of fresh-frozen and FFPE material. For TCR repertoire profiling, the blood samples were analyzed as peripheral blood mononuclear cells. The immunoSEQ Assay was used to sequence TCR beta CDR3 regions from DNA. The paper's processing steps were these. T cell density was computed as TCR beta template counts normalized to usable DNA estimated by amplifying housekeeping genes. Richness was estimated with the preseqR package, extrapolating to 400,000 templates for PBMC samples and 120,000 templates for tissue samples. Clonality was defined by subtracting Pielou's evenness from one. Tissue-enriched TCRs were identified through differential abundance testing performed on productive amino-acid clonotypes, with a minimum total count of 5 and an alpha of 0.1. Repertoire overlap between compartments was quantified with the Jaccard Index and Morisita Overlap Index. GLIPH grouped TCR beta CDR3s together with public tetramer-defined viral CDR3s, and a viral motif had to include at least three viral sequences and show V-gene enrichment. TCRdb took over this immuneACCESS table, retaining in-frame rearrangements with V and J assigned. Such tables are incomplete; in checked studies, under half of the missing clones stem from an unresolved V gene, and the remainder is unexplained. That table gives V, J and clone size, and the DNA gave D and trimming. The sample profile shows fewer than 40,000 clones; 86% of them were found once. The ten largest clones take up roughly 4.2% of the sample.

Results and caveats for the whole study, not just this receptor: Uninvolved tumor-adjacent lung showed the highest T cell clonality, higher than tumor, which suggests more focused antigenic responses in the adjacent lung. Since the design was exploratory, TCR variables were selected using unadjusted p-values with no false-discovery rate correction. Of the top 100 tumor clones, a median of roughly 60 were detected in paired uninvolved adjacent lung; 28 were also among that lung's top 100. Longer overall survival was associated with higher blood T cell density, whereas shorter survival was associated with higher adjacent-lung clonality. Because multi-region tumor sequencing was not done, intratumor heterogeneity could not be ruled out.

This receptor was taken from a male donor at least 60 years old with stage III lung adenocarcinoma. The specimen was peripheral blood, collected before any cancer treatment.

The CDR3 reads as follows: CASSQETVRDTQYF. The DNA sequence is as follows: TGCGCCAGCAGCCAAGAGACCGTAAGAGATACGCAGTATTTT. This receptor chain uses TRBV4-1 and TRBJ2-3, with the D gene too uncertain to name. V gives up 0 bases and J gives up 5 bases, and the segment between their germline ends measures 9 bases. The germline V gene specifies MGHRA as CDR1 and YSYEKL as CDR2. The CDR3, from cysteine to phenylalanine, totals 14 residues. Kept here is only the CDR3 DNA, which spans 42 bases and is read in frame from base 1.